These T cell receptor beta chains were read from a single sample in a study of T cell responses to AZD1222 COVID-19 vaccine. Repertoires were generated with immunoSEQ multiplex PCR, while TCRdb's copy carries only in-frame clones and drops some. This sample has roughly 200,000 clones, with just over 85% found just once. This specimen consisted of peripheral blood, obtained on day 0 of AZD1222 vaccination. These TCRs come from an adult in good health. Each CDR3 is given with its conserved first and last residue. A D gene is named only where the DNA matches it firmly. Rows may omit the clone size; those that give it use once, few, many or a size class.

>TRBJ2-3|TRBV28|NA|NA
CASSPTEGGGTDTQYF
TGTGCCAGCAGCCCCACCGAGGGGGGGGGCACAGATACGCAGTATTTT
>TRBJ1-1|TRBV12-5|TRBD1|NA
CASDAQGVEFEAFF
TGTGCTAGTGACGCCCAGGGGGTCGAGTTTGAGGCTTTCTTT
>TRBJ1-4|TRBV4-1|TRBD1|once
CASSLQGNGEKLFF
TGCGCCAGCAGCCTACAGGGGAATGGGGAAAAACTGTTTTTT
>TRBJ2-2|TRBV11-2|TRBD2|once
CASSPGGLVTGELFF
TGTGCCAGCAGCCCCGGGGGGTTGGTTACCGGGGAGCTGTTTTTT
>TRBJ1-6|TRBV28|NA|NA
CASSYILTGKTRALHF
TGTGCCAGCAGTTACATACTCACAGGGAAGACTCGGGCCCTCCACTTT
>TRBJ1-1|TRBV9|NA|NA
CASSGTGLGAEAFF
TGTGCCAGCAGCGGCACGGGGCTTGGGGCGGAAGCTTTCTTT
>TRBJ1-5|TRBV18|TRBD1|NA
CASSPGTGGGQPQHF
TGTGCCAGCTCACCCGGGACAGGGGGAGGTCAGCCCCAGCATTTT
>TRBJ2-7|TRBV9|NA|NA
CASSVGATGYEQYF
TGTGCCAGCAGCGTTGGGGCTACGGGCTACGAGCAGTACTTC
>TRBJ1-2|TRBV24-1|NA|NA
CATSDSLDSYGYTF
TGTGCCACCAGTGATTCCCTGGACAGCTATGGCTACACCTTC
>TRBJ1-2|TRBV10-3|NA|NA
CATNRDDLGYTF
TGTGCCACAAACCGGGACGACCTTGGCTACACCTTC
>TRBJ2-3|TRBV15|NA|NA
CATSRGVGATDTQYF
TGTGCCACCAGCAGAGGGGTGGGGGCCACAGATACGCAGTATTTT
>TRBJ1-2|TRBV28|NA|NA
CASRTGPGHYGYTF
TGTGCCAGCAGAACCGGCCCGGGGCACTATGGCTACACCTTC
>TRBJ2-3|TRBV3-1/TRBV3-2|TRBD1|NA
CASSPQGADTQYF
TGTGCCAGCAGCCCCCAGGGGGCAGATACGCAGTATTTT
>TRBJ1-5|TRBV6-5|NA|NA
CASSRGTDNQPQHF
TGTGCCAGCAGCCGAGGGACTGATAATCAGCCCCAGCATTTT
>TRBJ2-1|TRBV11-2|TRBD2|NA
CASSAIGGVRYNEQFF
TGTGCCAGCAGCGCAATCGGGGGGGTGCGGTACAATGAGCAGTTCTTC
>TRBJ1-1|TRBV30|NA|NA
CAWGGANTEAFF
TGTGCCTGGGGGGGGGCGAACACTGAAGCTTTCTTT
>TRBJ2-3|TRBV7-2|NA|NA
CASSLDQGRTDTQYF
TGTGCCAGCAGCTTAGATCAGGGGCGCACAGATACGCAGTATTTT
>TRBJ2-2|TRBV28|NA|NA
CASSLGLYGELFF
TGTGCCAGCAGTTTGGGGTTATACGGGGAGCTGTTTTTT
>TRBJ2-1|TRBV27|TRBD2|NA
CASSHLGLAGGKADNEQFF
TGTGCCAGCAGCCACCTTGGACTAGCGGGGGGGAAGGCCGACAATGAGCAGTTCTTC
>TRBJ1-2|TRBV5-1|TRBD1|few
CASSLEGQGGYGSYGYTF
TGCGCCAGCAGCCTAGAAGGACAGGGAGGCTACGGGTCCTATGGCTACACCTTC
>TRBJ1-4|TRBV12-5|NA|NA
CASGSGTWGEKLFF
TGTGCTAGTGGTTCTGGGACCTGGGGTGAAAAACTGTTTTTT
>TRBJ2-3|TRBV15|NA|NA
CATAAENTDTQYF
TGTGCCACCGCGGCGGAGAACACAGATACGCAGTATTTT
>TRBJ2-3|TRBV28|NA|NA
CASSVTVGGGTDTQYF
TGTGCCAGCAGCGTGACCGTTGGTGGGGGCACAGATACGCAGTATTTT
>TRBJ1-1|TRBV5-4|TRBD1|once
CASSAGQAFEAFF
TGTGCCAGCAGCGCGGGACAGGCTTTTGAAGCTTTCTTT
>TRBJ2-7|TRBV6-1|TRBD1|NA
CASREMPGQSSYEQYF
TGTGCCAGCAGGGAAATGCCGGGACAGAGCTCCTACGAGCAGTACTTC
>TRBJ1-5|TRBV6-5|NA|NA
CASRGSAYSNQPQHF
TGTGCCAGCAGAGGATCAGCGTATAGCAATCAGCCCCAGCATTTT
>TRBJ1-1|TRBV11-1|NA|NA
CASSLSPRENTEAFF
TGTGCCAGCAGCTTAAGTCCCAGGGAGAACACTGAAGCTTTCTTT
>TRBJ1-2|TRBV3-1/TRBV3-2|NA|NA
CASSQRQAPIYGYTF
TGTGCCAGCAGCCAACGACAGGCGCCAATCTATGGCTACACCTTC
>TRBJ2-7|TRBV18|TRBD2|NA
CASSSSSGPSSYEQYF
TGTGCCAGCTCATCGTCTAGCGGCCCGAGCTCCTACGAGCAGTACTTC
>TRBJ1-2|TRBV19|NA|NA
CASSHPSRGNYGYTF
TGTGCCAGTAGCCATCCGTCGAGGGGAAACTATGGCTACACCTTC
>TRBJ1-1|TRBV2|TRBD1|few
CASVGTGTTEAFF
TGTGCCAGCGTAGGGACAGGGACGACTGAAGCTTTCTTT
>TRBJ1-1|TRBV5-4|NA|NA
CASSTGAQTEAFF
TGTGCCAGCAGCACCGGGGCCCAGACTGAAGCTTTCTTT
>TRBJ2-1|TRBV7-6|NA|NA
CASSQGGGAPNNEQFF
TGTGCCAGCAGCCAGGGGGGAGGGGCCCCCAACAATGAGCAGTTCTTC
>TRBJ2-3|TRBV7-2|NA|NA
CASSLWLASTDTQYF
TGTGCCAGCAGCTTATGGTTAGCGAGCACAGATACGCAGTATTTT
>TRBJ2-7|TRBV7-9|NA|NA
CASSLAGAYEQYF
TGTGCCAGCAGCTTAGCAGGGGCCTACGAGCAGTACTTC
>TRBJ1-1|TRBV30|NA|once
CAWSVDRNTEAFF
TGTGCCTGGAGTGTTGACAGGAACACTGAAGCTTTCTTT
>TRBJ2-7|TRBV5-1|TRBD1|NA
CASRRGQGDYEQYF
TGCGCCAGCAGGAGGGGACAGGGCGATTACGAGCAGTACTTC
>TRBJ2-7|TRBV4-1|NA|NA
CASSPSGARYEQYF
TGCGCCAGCAGCCCCTCAGGGGCCCGTTACGAGCAGTACTTC
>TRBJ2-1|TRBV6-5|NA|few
CASRQQADGGGEQFF
TGTGCCAGCAGACAACAGGCGGACGGGGGAGGTGAGCAGTTCTTC
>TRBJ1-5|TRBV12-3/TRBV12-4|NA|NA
CAGGVGLEPQHF
TGTGCCGGAGGGGTGGGTCTTGAACCCCAGCATTTT
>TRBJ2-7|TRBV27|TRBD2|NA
CASSLLGGGPGQYF
TGTGCCAGCAGTTTATTAGGCGGGGGGCCTGGGCAGTACTTC
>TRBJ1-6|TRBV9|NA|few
CASSVGAQSPLHF
TGTGCCAGCAGCGTAGGGGCCCAGTCACCCCTCCACTTT
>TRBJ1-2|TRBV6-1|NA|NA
CASSEGSFYGYTF
TGTGCCAGCAGTGAGGGGTCATTCTATGGCTACACCTTC
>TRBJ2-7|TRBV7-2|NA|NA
CASSLGAGVTPYEQYF
TGTGCCAGCAGCTTAGGCGCAGGGGTGACCCCCTACGAGCAGTACTTC
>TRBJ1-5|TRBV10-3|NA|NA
CAISGPQGQGWNQPQHF
TGTGCCATCAGTGGCCCCCAGGGTCAAGGCTGGAATCAGCCCCAGCATTTT
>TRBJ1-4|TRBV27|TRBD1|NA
CASSLWGQWSPPTNEKLFF
TGTGCCAGCAGTTTATGGGGACAGTGGAGCCCCCCAACTAATGAAAAACTGTTTTTT
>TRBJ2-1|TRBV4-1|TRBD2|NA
CASSQVERGWRGYFF
TGCGCCAGCAGCCAAGTCGAGCGGGGGTGGCGAGGTTATTTCTTC
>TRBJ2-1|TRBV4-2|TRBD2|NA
CASSQIPGSGMNNEQFF
TGTGCCAGCAGCCAAATCCCGGGGAGCGGGATGAACAATGAGCAGTTCTTC
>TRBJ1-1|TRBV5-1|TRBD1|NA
CASSRGTGYYEAFF
TGCGCCAGCAGCAGAGGGACAGGTTATTATGAAGCTTTCTTT